This paragraph reports one T cell receptor (beta chain). The target antigen is unknown. An assay was performed, and its level was deep. Libraries were prepared by immunoSEQ multiplex PCR; TCRdb keeps only in-frame clonotypes and omits some of them. The sample records some 600,000 clones, about 95% being singletons. The sample comes from a study of shared clonotypes between healthy human individuals. Study conclusions and caveats: Naive subsets, compared against memory subsets, generally had larger estimated richness values. There were few donors, and this limited the genetic and exposure-history diversity represented. An effect of sequencing depth on clonotype sharing among donors was expected.

The CDR3 is 12 amino acids. CDR1 MNHEY and CDR2 SMNVEV come from the germline V gene (reference sequence). Trimming took 9 bases from V and 2 from J, leaving 11 bases between them. Only CD45RO-negative cells positively selected for CCR7 counted as naive CD8 cells, so terminally differentiated effector memory CD45RA+ cells were excluded. The V gene is TRBV27, the J gene TRBJ2-7, with D perhaps TRBD1 (5 bases). The TCR was taken from a woman in her 30s in good health. Material for sequencing was naive CD8+ T cells sorted from blood. The CDR3 DNA follows: TGTGCCAGTAAAGGGGCAGCCTACGAGCAGTACTTC. Amino acids: CASKGAAYEQYF.